The source of this TCR beta chain is a study of blood T cell repertoires in COVID-19 (dated by TCRdb to 2020 to 2022). Background for the entire study: Collaborator samples came from the United States, Italy and Spain and covered acute and convalescent phases of COVID-19. HLA class I and class II types, where available, came from metadata supplied by the sample provider rather than from assay-based typing. The material from the prospective study consisted of cDNA or gDNA derived from T cells, B-cell-depleted T cells, or PBMCs. The sample metadata nearly always contained a de-identified subject ID, COVID-19 status, age in years and sex. The samples were drawn from the first 160 participants of the ongoing ImmuneRACE study and from over 950 subjects provided by 6 global collaborators. A freely available public database, intended as a resource for researchers studying the immune response to SARS-CoV-2, is where the repertoires were released. Deeply sampled blood TCRbeta repertoires from subjects exposed to, actively infected with, or recovered from COVID-19 were included in the dataset.

TCRbeta CDR3 regions were amplified from genomic DNA by means of the immunoSEQ Assay, a bias-controlled multiplex PCR. Turning to the authors' computational methods: Nucleated cell counts per sample were estimated from amplification of reference gene primers within the assay. Sequence reads were collapsed and filtered to measure the absolute abundance of every unique TCRbeta CDR3 rearrangement. For each sample, productive Simpson clonality was calculated by taking the square root of Simpson's diversity index across productive rearrangements. TCRdb provides this immuneACCESS table in a form limited to in-frame rearrangements. Some clones are lacking; in checked studies, under half of them reflect an unresolved V gene, and why the rest are absent is not known. V and J calls and clone size are those listed in that table; D and trimming were worked out from the DNA. For this sample there are some 170,000 clones; around 83% appear just once. Clones ranked in the top ten supply 13% to 15% of the sample.

Broad study findings and their caveats: How much clinical and demographic metadata was included differed by source and by participant, and the metadata was provided uncurated.

In regard to this clone: It has no known antigen specificity. Per-base qualities were not stored, and no clone one base away is much larger.

From V the trimming removes 3 bases and from J it removes 6 bases, while the gene matches leave 10 bases of the junction unaccounted for. Including the terminal cysteine and phenylalanine, the CDR3 comprises 16 residues. Left in the record is the CDR3 DNA by itself, 48 bases read in frame from the first base. Via the germline V gene, CDR1 is LGHNA and CDR2 YNFKEQ. Participants in the prospective study were aged about 18 to 95 years, lived in under 30 United States geographic areas, and enrolled through a virtual design. To assign participants to cohorts, the prospective study relied on clinical history that participants themselves reported in a screening survey and a study questionnaire. Recovered participants in ImmuneRACE Cohort 3 were defined by two consecutive negative NP/OP PCR tests, clearance by a healthcare professional, or resolution of symptoms. Each participant in the prospective study had whole blood, serum and a nasopharyngeal or oropharyngeal swab collected by mobile phlebotomists. Additional blood draws and questionnaires over an approximately 2-month period could optionally be provided by prospective study participants. Prospective study blood samples were shipped either frozen or at room temperature before DNA extraction.

Recombination linked TRBV4-2 to TRBJ2-3, with 9 middle bases fitting TRBD2. Sequenced material: PBMCs or T cells enriched from blood (not recorded which). The TCR was taken from a man aged 50 or older who had recovered from COVID-19. The DNA sequence is TGTGCCAGCAGCCAGTCGAGCGGGGGGCTCCGCGATACGCAGTATTTT. Its protein product is CASSQSSGGLRDTQYF.